This record concerns one TCR beta chain sequence. The antigen is unknown. The sample is drawn from a study of cytomegalovirus exposure and HLA in healthy donors. Study-level background: Among several hundred genotyped donors, more than 65% fell in the Caucasian-associated ancestry cluster. Whole-study findings and limits: It was reported that TCR beta sequences correctly inferred the HLA-A and HLA-B alleles for most subjects.

With 60 Vbeta and 13 Jbeta primers, the PCR was carried out. Clones were read by immunoSEQ multiplex PCR, and TCRdb kept only the in-frame ones, dropping some. The data show some 200,000 clones, approximately 84% seen once. The CDR3 runs 14 residues. V was shortened by 0 bases and J by 3 bases, with 6 bases between the two germline ends. Germline V gene lookup returns CDR1 MNHEY and CDR2 SVGAGI. The chain combines TRBV6-5 with TRBJ1-5; D gene uncertain. This clonotype originated in a woman in her fifties or sixties in good health and CMV-seropositive. The sequencing sample was made of PBMCs. The CDR3 reads CASSYSQDNQPQHF. In DNA, the CDR3 is TGTGCCAGCAGTTACTCGCAGGACAATCAGCCCCAGCATTTT.